This TCR beta chain was observed in a study of spatial heterogeneity in lung cancer. Across the study: Across the raw uncorrected reads, a unique TCR and UMI combination was observed, on average, more than ten times.

Study-level findings and limits: Ubiquitous expanded tumor TCRs were observed in blood more at resection than follow-up.

This clonotype was seen ten or more times. Antigen: not known. Time point defined: sample taken at primary tumor resection. Whole RNA came from tumor, nontumor lung or frozen PBMC and was sequenced without being sorted. The donors comprised some 70 untreated early-stage non-small cell lung cancer patients. V lost 3 bases, J lost 0 bases, and 12 bases lay in between. This CDR3 contains 16 residues. Germline V gene sequence: CDR1 LGHDT, CDR2 YNNKEL (reference sequence). The presence of a unique molecular identifier marked each TCR cDNA molecule. TCRdb reprocessed the 5' RACE reads with MiXCR, giving one entry per CDR3 protein. The sample has 40,000 to 45,000 distinct CDR3 sequences; approximately 6.8% are singletons.

This specimen consisted of PBMCs, obtained at surgery. This chain uses TRBV3-1 with TRBJ1-3; the D is unclear. This clonotype was obtained from a female donor with early-stage non-small cell lung cancer. The CDR3, as DNA: TGTGCCAGCAGCCAGAGCAGGTTTTCCTCTGGAAACACCATATATTTT. Translated, it gives CASSQSRFSSGNTIYF.